The 27 T cell receptor beta chains presented below share a single source sample, sequenced in a study of CXCR3-negative and CXCR3-positive naive CD8 T cells. 5' RACE with UMI labels generated the TRB cDNA libraries. TCRdb processed the 5' RACE reads again and assigns one entry to each CDR3 protein, with no DNA. This sample carries approximately 83,000 distinct CDR3 sequences, with around 1.5% going to the ten biggest clones. The specimen sequenced was naive CXCR3- CD8+ T cells from blood. Stated subset: CD45RO-CCR7+CD27+CD95- naive CD8+ T cells lacking CXCR3 (TNR3-). These receptors all stem from a human donor in good health. Some clones in this sample may be carry-over from other donors' samples.

V is TRBV6-5 and J is TRBJ1-1. The CDR3 has 15 amino acids. CDR1 and CDR2 from the germline V gene are MNHEY and SVGAGI. CDR3 residues: CASSYSKVSNTEAFF.

This sequence joins TRBV21-1 and TRBJ1-5. TRBV21-1 is flagged as a pseudogene. The CDR3 contains 19 residues. The CDR3 protein is CASRPLGEGPKDSNQPQHF.

This rearrangement joins TRBV3-1 to TRBJ2-5; TCRdb's D call, TRBD1, is unchecked because there is no DNA. The CDR3 has 14 residues. Germline CDR1 reads LGHDT; CDR2 reads YNNKEL (reference sequence). CDR3 protein: CASSQEMGLETQYF.

The chain carries TRBV29-1 and TRBJ2-1; TCRdb selects TRBD1, and the lack of DNA leaves this call unchecked. The CDR3 is made up of 14 amino acids. CDR1 is SQVTM and CDR2 is ANQGSEA in the germline V gene. CDR3 residues: CSVGLAGAGDEQFF.

V usage is TRBV7-6 and J usage is TRBJ2-2. The germline gives CDR1 SGHVS, CDR2 FNYEAQ. This CDR3 has 13 residues. The chain's CDR3 is CASSTTNTGELFF.

The genes are TRBV4-3 and TRBJ2-7; TCRdb's D call, TRBD1, is unchecked because there is no DNA. Germline CDR1 LGHNA, CDR2 YSLEER. This CDR3 spans 15 amino acids. The CDR3 region is CASSHARDSIYEQYF.

The chain links TRBV4-2 to TRBJ1-1. The CDR3 contains 15 residues. Germline values: CDR1 LGHNA, CDR2 YNFKEQ. CDR3 sequence: CASTSREGMNTEAFF.

The chain couples TRBV12-3 or TRBV12-4 to TRBJ2-7; lacking DNA, the TRBD1 call made by TCRdb goes unchecked. The CDR3 totals 14 residues. CDR3 sequence reads: CASSLSDGNYEQYF.

This chain uses TRBV20-1 with TRBJ2-1; the TRBD2 assignment by TCRdb is unverifiable without DNA. The CDR3 sequence is 16 residues long. Looked up from germline, CDR1 is DFQATT and CDR2 is SNEGSKA (reference sequence). CDR3 loop: CSAMGGLAGTVREQFF.

V is TRBV29-1 and J is TRBJ2-1; TCRdb picks TRBD2, but there is no DNA to check that call. This CDR3 spans 16 amino acids. CDR1 and CDR2 (germline): SQVTM, ANQGSEA. The CDR3: CSALPSAVRLYNEQFF.

The V and J genes are TRBV29-1 and TRBJ2-7; TCRdb's D gene call, TRBD1, goes unchecked for lack of DNA. CDR3 length: 13 amino acids. Per germline, CDR1 SQVTM and CDR2 ANQGSEA. The CDR3 sequence is CSVESDNNYEQYF.

The chain uses TRBV28 and TRBJ2-1. Germline CDR1 is MDHEN and CDR2 is SYDVKM. There are 15 residues in the CDR3. The CDR3 sequence is CASSLVGVSYNEQFF.

The chain uses TRBV12-3 or TRBV12-4 and TRBJ2-1. This CDR3 spans 15 amino acids. CDR3 in amino acids: CASSLQNPRTNEQFF.

The CDR3 reads CASGHLTNEKLFF. The chain joins TRBV19 to TRBJ1-4; TCRdb gives TRBD1 as the D gene, but with no DNA this cannot be confirmed. Germline loops: CDR1 LNHDA, CDR2 SQIVND (reference sequence). The CDR3 is 13 residues long.

V usage is TRBV29-1 and J usage is TRBJ2-2. The CDR3 has 11 amino acids. The germline V gene has CDR1 SQVTM and CDR2 ANQGSEA. CDR3 loop: CSVATTGELFF.

The CDR3 region is CASRFLSGGPNEQFF. The chain couples TRBV5-1 to TRBJ2-1; TCRdb selects TRBD2, and the lack of DNA leaves this call unchecked. The CDR3 has 15 amino acids. CDR1 is SGHRS, CDR2 YFSETQ, per germline.

V usage is TRBV18 and J usage is TRBJ2-1. Germline V gene lookup returns CDR1 KGHSH and CDR2 LQKENI. The CDR3 has 15 amino acids. This CDR3 is CASSPPSGSYNEQFF.

V is TRBV7-9 and J is TRBJ2-1; TCRdb returns TRBD1, unconfirmable since there is no DNA. CDR3 length: 12 amino acids. Germline loops: CDR1 SEHNR, CDR2 FQNEAQ (reference sequence). CDR3 residues: CASSPDSYEQFF.

V is TRBV7-9 and J is TRBJ1-1; TCRdb returns TRBD1, unconfirmable since there is no DNA. CDR3 size: 14 residues. The germline gives CDR1 SEHNR, CDR2 FQNEAQ (reference sequence). The CDR3 loop reads CASSLGGQTTEAFF.

The chain links TRBV27 to TRBJ1-2. In germline, CDR1 is MNHEY, CDR2 SMNVEV (reference sequence). CDR3 length: 14 residues. CDR3 in amino acids: CASSLDTSNYGYTF.

The chain links TRBV6-9 to TRBJ1-4. The length of the CDR3 is 14 residues. Germline V gene sequence: CDR1 MNHGY, CDR2 SVAAGI. CDR3: CASSSLRGDEKLFF.

The rearrangement joins TRBV12-3 or TRBV12-4 to TRBJ1-1; no DNA is available, so the TRBD1 call from TCRdb remains unchecked. The CDR3 sequence is 16 residues long. CDR3 protein: CASSYPGQLPSTEAFF.

The rearrangement links TRBV29-1 to TRBJ2-7. The germline V gene encodes CDR1 SQVTM and CDR2 ANQGSEA. The CDR3 has 12 amino acids. CDR3 loop: CSARGGPYEQYF.

V is TRBV5-5 and J is TRBJ1-2; without DNA, the TCRdb call of TRBD1 cannot be checked. CDR1 and CDR2 from the germline V gene are SGHKS and YYEKEE (reference sequence). This CDR3 region has 17 residues. CDR3 sequence: CASSSIPGTVDVVGYTF.

The gene calls are TRBV6-6 and TRBJ2-7; the D call of TRBD2 rests on TCRdb alone, since no DNA is present to check it. Germline V gives CDR1 MNHNY, CDR2 SVGAGI (reference sequence). The CDR3 is 17 amino acids. The CDR3 loop reads CASSYGRNYGAGGEQYF.

The genes are TRBV5-5 and TRBJ1-2; TCRdb's assignment of TRBD1 cannot be checked, as there is no DNA. The CDR3 contains 14 residues. The germline CDR1 and CDR2 sequences are SGHKS and YYEKEE (reference sequence). CDR3 residues: CASSLDPGSYGYTF. The whole variable domain, remainder taken from reference TRBV5-5 and TRBJ1-2, is DAGVTQSPTHLIKTRGQQVTLRCSPISGHKSVSWYQQVLGQGPQFIFQYYEKEERGRGNFPDRFSARQFPNYSSELNVNALLLGDSALYLCASSLDPGSYGYTFGSGTRLTVV.

The rearrangement links TRBV5-5 to TRBJ1-6; as DNA is missing, the TRBD1 call by TCRdb cannot be tested. The CDR3 is 14 residues long. Germline assignment: CDR1 SGHKS and CDR2 YYEKEE (reference sequence). The CDR3 region is CASSFGLGDSPLHF.